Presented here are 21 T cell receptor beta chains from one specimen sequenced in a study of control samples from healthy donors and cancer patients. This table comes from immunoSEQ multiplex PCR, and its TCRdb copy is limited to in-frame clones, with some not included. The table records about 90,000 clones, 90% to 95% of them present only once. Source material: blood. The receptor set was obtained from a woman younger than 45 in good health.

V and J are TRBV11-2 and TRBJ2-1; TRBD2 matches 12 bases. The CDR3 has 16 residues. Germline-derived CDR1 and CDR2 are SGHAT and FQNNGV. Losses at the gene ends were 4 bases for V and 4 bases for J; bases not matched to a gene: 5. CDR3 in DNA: TGTGCCAGCAGCTCTCTAGCGGGGGGGCGGTACAATGAGCAGTTCTTC. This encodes CASSSLAGGRYNEQFF.

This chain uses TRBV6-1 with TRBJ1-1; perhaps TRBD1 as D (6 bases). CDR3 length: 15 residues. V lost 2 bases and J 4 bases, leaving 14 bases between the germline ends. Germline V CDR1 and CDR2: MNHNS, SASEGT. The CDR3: CASSENGGGFTEAFF. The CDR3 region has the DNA TGTGCCAGCAGTGAAAATGGAGGGGGTTTCACTGAAGCTTTCTTT.

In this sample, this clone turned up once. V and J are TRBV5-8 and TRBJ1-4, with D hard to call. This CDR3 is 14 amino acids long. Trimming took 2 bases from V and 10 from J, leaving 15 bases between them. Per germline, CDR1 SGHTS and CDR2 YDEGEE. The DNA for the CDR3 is TGTGCCAGCAGCTTTTCCGCCAGCAAAGGAAAACTGTTTTTT. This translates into CASSFSASKGKLFF.

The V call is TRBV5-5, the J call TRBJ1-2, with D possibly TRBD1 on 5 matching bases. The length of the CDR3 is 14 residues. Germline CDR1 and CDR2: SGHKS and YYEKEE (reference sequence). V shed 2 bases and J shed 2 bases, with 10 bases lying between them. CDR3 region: CASSFKTENYGYTF. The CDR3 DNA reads TGTGCCAGCAGCTTTAAGACAGAGAACTATGGCTACACCTTC.

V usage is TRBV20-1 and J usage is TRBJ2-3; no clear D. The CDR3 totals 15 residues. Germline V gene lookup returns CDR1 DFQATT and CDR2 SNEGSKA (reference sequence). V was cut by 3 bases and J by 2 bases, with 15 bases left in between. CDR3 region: CSASHSPSPTDTQYF. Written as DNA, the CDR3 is TGCAGTGCTAGTCATAGCCCAAGCCCCACAGATACGCAGTATTTT.

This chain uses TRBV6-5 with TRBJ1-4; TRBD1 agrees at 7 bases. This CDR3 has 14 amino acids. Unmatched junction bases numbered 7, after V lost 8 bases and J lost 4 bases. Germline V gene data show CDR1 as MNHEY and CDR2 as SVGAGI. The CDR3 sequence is CASRQTGLNEKLFF. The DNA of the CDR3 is TGTGCCAGCCGACAGACAGGGCTTAATGAAAAACTGTTTTTT.

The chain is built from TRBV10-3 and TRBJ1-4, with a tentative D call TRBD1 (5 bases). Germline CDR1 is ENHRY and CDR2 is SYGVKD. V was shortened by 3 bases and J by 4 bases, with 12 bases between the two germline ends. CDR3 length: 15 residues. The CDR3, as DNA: TGTGCCATCAGTGAAGGGGCCGGGATTAATGAAAAACTGTTTTTT. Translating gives CAISEGAGINEKLFF.

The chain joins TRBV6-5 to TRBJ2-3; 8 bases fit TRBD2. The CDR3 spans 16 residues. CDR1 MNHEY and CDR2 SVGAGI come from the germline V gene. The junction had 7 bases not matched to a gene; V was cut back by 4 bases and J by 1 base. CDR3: CASSFLSGSGTDTQYF. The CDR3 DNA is TGTGCCAGCAGTTTCCTGAGCGGGAGTGGCACAGATACGCAGTATTTT.

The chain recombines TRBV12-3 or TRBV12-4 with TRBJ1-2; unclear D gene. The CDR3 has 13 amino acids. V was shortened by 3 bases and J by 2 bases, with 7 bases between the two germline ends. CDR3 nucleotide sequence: TGTGCCAGCAGTTTTTTGGCGAACTATGGCTACACCTTC. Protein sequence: CASSFLANYGYTF.

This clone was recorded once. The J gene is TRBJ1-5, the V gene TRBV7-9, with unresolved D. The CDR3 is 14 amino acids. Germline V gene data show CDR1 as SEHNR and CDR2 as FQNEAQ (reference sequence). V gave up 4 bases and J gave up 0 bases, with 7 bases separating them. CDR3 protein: CASSSPNSNQPQHF. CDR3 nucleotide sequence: TGTGCCAGCAGCTCCCCGAATAGCAATCAGCCCCAGCATTTT.

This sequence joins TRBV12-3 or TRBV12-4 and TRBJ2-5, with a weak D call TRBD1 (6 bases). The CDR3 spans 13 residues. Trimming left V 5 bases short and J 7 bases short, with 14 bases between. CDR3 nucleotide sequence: TGTGCCAGCAGTATTCAGGGGTGGGGGACCCAGTACTTC. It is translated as CASSIQGWGTQYF.

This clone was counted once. CDR3 bases: TGTGCCAGCAGCCTGGGACAGTACTACAATGAGCAGTTCTTC. Its translation is CASSLGQYYNEQFF. The rearrangement links TRBV5-4 to TRBJ2-1; 7 bases map to TRBD1. Germline V CDR1 and CDR2: SGHNT, YYREEE (reference sequence). Trimming removed 4 bases from V and 3 bases from J; junction bases left unmatched: 4. The CDR3 runs 14 residues.

The CDR3 nucleotides read TGTGCCAGCACCGGACAGTGGAACACTGAAGCTTTCTTT. Translation: CASTGQWNTEAFF. The V gene is TRBV5-6, the J gene TRBJ1-1, with D perhaps TRBD1 (6 bases). Germline V gene lookup returns CDR1 SGHDT and CDR2 YYEEEE. This CDR3 has 13 amino acids. V was pared by 6 bases and J by 1 base, with 10 bases between.

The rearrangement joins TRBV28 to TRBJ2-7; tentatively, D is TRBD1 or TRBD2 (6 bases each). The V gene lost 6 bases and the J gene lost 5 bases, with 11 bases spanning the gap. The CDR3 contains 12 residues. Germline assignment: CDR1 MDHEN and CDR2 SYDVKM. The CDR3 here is CASRGGTDEQYF. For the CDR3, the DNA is TGTGCCAGCAGAGGGGGGACCGACGAGCAGTACTTC. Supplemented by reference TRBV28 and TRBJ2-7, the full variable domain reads DVKVTQSSRYLVKRTGEKVFLECVQDMDHENMFWYRQDPGLGLRLIYFSYDVKMKEKGDIPEGYSVSREKKERFSLILESASTNQTSMYLCASRGGTDEQYFGPGTRLTVT.

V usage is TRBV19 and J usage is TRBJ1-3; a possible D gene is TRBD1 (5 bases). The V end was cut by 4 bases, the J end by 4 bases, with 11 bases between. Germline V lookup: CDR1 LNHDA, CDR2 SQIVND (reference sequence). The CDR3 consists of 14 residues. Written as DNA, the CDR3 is TGTGCCAGTAGTACTGGCAGGGAAGGAAACACCATATATTTT. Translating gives CASSTGREGNTIYF.

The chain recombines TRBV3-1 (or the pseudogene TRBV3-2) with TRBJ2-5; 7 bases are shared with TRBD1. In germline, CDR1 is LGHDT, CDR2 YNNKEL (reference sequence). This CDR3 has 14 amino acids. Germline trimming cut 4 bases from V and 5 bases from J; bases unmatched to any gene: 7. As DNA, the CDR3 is TGTGCCAGCAGCCCGACGGACAGGCCTGAGACCCAGTACTTC. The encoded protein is CASSPTDRPETQYF.

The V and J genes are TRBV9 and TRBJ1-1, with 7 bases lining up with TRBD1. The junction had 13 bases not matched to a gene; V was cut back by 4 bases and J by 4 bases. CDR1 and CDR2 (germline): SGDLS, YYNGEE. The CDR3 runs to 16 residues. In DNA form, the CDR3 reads TGTGCCAGCAGCCCTCATCCCCGGCAGGGGGGCACTGAAGCTTTCTTT. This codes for CASSPHPRQGGTEAFF.

Written as DNA, the CDR3 is TGTGCCAGCAGCTTATCCGAGCTTCAGAATGAAGCTTTCTTT. This translates into CASSLSELQNEAFF. The gene calls are TRBV7-8 and TRBJ1-1; D uncertain. V lost 2 bases and J lost 7, with 14 bases in between. The CDR3 extends over 14 amino acids. Looked up from germline, CDR1 is SGHVS and CDR2 is FQNEAQ.

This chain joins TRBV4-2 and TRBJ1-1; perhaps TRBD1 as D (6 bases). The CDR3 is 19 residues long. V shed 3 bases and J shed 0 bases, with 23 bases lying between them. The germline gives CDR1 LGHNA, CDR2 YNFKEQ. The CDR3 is CASSHGFWTAPAMNTEAFF. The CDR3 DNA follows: TGTGCCAGCAGCCACGGATTCTGGACAGCACCCGCCATGAACACTGAAGCTTTCTTT.

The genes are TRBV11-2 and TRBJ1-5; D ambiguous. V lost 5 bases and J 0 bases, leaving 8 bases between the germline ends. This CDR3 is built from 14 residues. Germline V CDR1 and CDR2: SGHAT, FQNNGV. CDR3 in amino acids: CASSAGYSNQPQHF. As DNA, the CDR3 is TGTGCCAGCAGCGCTGGTTATAGCAATCAGCCCCAGCATTTT.

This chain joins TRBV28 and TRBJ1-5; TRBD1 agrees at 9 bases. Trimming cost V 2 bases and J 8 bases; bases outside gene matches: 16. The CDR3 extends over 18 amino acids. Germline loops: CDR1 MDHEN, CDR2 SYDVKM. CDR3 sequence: CASSLNSFRDRAEKPQHF. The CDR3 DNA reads TGTGCCAGCAGTTTAAACTCCTTCCGGGACAGGGCTGAAAAGCCCCAGCATTTT.